This TCR beta chain was identified in a study of blood T cell repertoires in COVID-19. Background on the study: PBMCs, B-cell-depleted T cells, or T cells provided the cDNA or gDNA that made up the material.

Authors' methods: Estimates of nucleated cell counts were drawn from the amplification of reference gene primers. Method: immunoSEQ multiplex PCR; TCRdb's copy keeps in-frame clones and lacks some. That table is the source of V, J and clone size, and D and trimming were worked out from the DNA. The sample holds 95,000 to 150,000 clones, around 90% seen once. Per the germline V gene, CDR1 is SGHTA and CDR2 is FQGNSA. The CDR3 runs to 15 residues. V lost 2 bases to trimming and J lost 3 bases; unmatched junction nucleotides: 2. The chain links TRBV7-2 to TRBJ1-4, with 8 nucleotides matching TRBD1. The sample comprised peripheral blood. The clonotype originates from a human donor in a cohort sampled during active COVID-19. DNA of the CDR3: TGTGCCAGCAGCTTACAGACAGGGGCTAATGAAAAACTGTTTTTT. Translating it yields CASSLQTGANEKLFF.